The rows below give T cell receptor beta chains drawn from one sample of a study of blood T cell repertoires in COVID-19. Data came from immunoSEQ multiplex PCR; TCRdb stores just in-frame clones and leaves some out. The data contain 150,000 to 200,000 clones, approximately 87% of them seen just once; the ten biggest clones take up around 20%. Sequenced material: peripheral blood. The origin of the receptors is a man in his 70s with active or convalescent COVID-19. Each CDR3 is given with its conserved first and last residue. D genes are given only for firm matches. Some rows have no size entry. The others give once, few or many, or a class for an expanded clone.

V gene	clone size	J gene	D gene	CDR3 protein	CDR3 DNA
TRBV27	once	TRBJ2-1	TRBD1	CASSLRQGFDEQFF	TGTGCCAGCAGTCTCCGACAGGGCTTCGATGAGCAGTTCTTC
TRBV4-3	.	TRBJ1-1	.	CASSQGFTNTEAFF	TGCGCCAGCAGCCAAGGATTTACTAACACTGAAGCTTTCTTT
TRBV23-1	many	TRBJ1-4	.	CASLPREKLFF	TGCGCCAGCCTTCCCAGGGAAAAACTGTTTTTT
TRBV30	.	TRBJ1-2	.	CAWSVYRTSWGYTF	TGTGCCTGGAGTGTATACAGGACCTCTTGGGGCTACACCTTC
TRBV3-1/TRBV3-2	.	TRBJ1-1	.	CASSLTRGGAEAFF	TGTGCCAGCAGCCTAACAAGAGGGGGGGCTGAAGCTTTCTTT
TRBV25-1	.	TRBJ2-7	TRBD1	CASSDHGQGRRNEQYF	TGTGCCAGCAGTGACCATGGACAGGGAAGGAGAAACGAGCAGTACTTC
TRBV21-1	.	TRBJ2-7	.	CASSKAPRDRGLEQYF	TGTGCCAGCAGCAAAGCCCCGCGGGACAGGGGGCTTGAGCAGTACTTC
TRBV7-2	.	TRBJ1-1	.	CASSLAPTGNTEAFF	TGTGCCAGCAGCTTAGCCCCGACAGGGAACACTGAAGCTTTCTTT
TRBV28	.	TRBJ1-4	TRBD1	CAGGQLNEKLFF	TGTGCCGGGGGACAGTTGAATGAAAAACTGTTTTTT
TRBV6-6	once	TRBJ2-1	TRBD2	CASSPLGKRGPYNEQFF	TGTGCCAGCAGTCCCCTTGGGAAGCGGGGGCCGTACAATGAGCAGTTCTTC
TRBV5-1	.	TRBJ2-4	.	CASSEENIQYF	TGCGCCAGCAGCGAGGAAAACATTCAGTACTTC
TRBV30	.	TRBJ1-4	.	CAWSVRGRGNEKLFF	TGTGCCTGGAGTGTACGGGGGAGGGGGAATGAAAAACTGTTTTTT
TRBV3-1/TRBV3-2	.	TRBJ1-1	.	CASSGLSWNTEAFF	TGTGCCAGCAGCGGACTTTCATGGAACACTGAAGCTTTCTTT
TRBV5-8	.	TRBJ1-3	.	CASSSGLTSGNTIYF	TGTGCCAGCAGCTCGGGACTGACCTCTGGAAACACCATATATTTT
TRBV6-5	.	TRBJ1-5	.	CASSYKGRIQHF	TGTGCCAGCAGTTATAAGGGGCGAATCCAGCATTTT
TRBV11-3	.	TRBJ2-1	.	CASSFSQGGRDEQFF	TGTGCCAGCAGCTTCTCCCAGGGTGGCCGGGATGAGCAGTTCTTC
TRBV7-9	.	TRBJ1-2	.	CASSALWSGDDYGYTF	TGTGCCAGCAGCGCCTTGTGGTCAGGGGATGACTATGGCTACACCTTC
TRBV19	.	TRBJ1-2	TRBD1	CASRGIGQALYGYTF	TGTGCCAGTAGGGGGATAGGACAGGCACTCTATGGCTACACCTTC
TRBV19	.	TRBJ2-1	.	CASSITGLGYNEQFF	TGTGCCAGTAGTATAACAGGGTTAGGGTACAATGAGCAGTTCTTC
TRBV24-1	.	TRBJ2-7	TRBD1	CATSERTGLVYEQYF	TGTGCCACCAGTGAAAGGACAGGTTTGGTCTACGAGCAGTACTTC
TRBV27	once	TRBJ2-7	.	CASSLGGSLSYEQYF	TGTGCCAGCAGTTTAGGGGGGAGCCTCTCCTACGAGCAGTACTTC
TRBV6-6	.	TRBJ1-1	TRBD1	CASTSYLDRVDTEAFF	TGTGCCAGCACCTCCTACCTCGACAGGGTGGACACTGAAGCTTTCTTT
TRBV28	.	TRBJ2-7	.	CASRAGAFEQYF	TGTGCCAGCAGGGCGGGGGCCTTCGAGCAGTACTTC
TRBV6-5	.	TRBJ2-7	.	CASTVGIYEQYF	TGTGCCAGCACTGTGGGCATCTACGAGCAGTACTTC
TRBV4-3	.	TRBJ1-3	.	CASSQDEALTFSGNTIYF	TGCGCCAGCAGCCAAGACGAGGCATTAACTTTCTCTGGAAACACCATATATTTT
TRBV18	.	TRBJ1-2	.	CASSPGANYGYTF	TGTGCCAGCTCACCAGGAGCTAACTATGGCTACACCTTC
TRBV7-2	.	TRBJ2-5	TRBD1	CASSRGQGGSETQYF	TGTGCCAGCAGCAGAGGACAGGGGGGGTCAGAGACCCAGTACTTC
TRBV7-7	.	TRBJ1-1	.	CASSLTGNTEAFF	TGTGCCAGCAGCCTTACAGGGAACACTGAAGCTTTCTTT
TRBV20-1	.	TRBJ1-6	.	CSASLRDSYNSPLHF	TGCAGTGCTAGTCTCAGGGACTCCTATAATTCACCCCTCCACTTT
TRBV4-3	few	TRBJ2-3	.	CASSQEYSTDTQYF	TGCGCCAGCAGCCAAGAATATAGCACAGATACGCAGTATTTT
TRBV28	once	TRBJ2-3	TRBD2	CASRQRGGHRDTQYF	TGTGCCAGCAGACAACGGGGGGGCCATAGAGATACGCAGTATTTT
TRBV18	.	TRBJ1-5	.	CASSTLGEDQPQHF	TGTGCCAGCTCAACCTTAGGGGAAGATCAGCCCCAGCATTTT
TRBV9	.	TRBJ1-3	.	CASSPRQVTYSGNTIYF	TGTGCCAGCAGCCCCAGACAGGTAACCTACTCTGGAAACACCATATATTTT
TRBV3-1/TRBV3-2	.	TRBJ1-4	.	CASSQDTGELFF	TGTGCCAGCAGCCAAGATACCGGGGAACTGTTTTTT
TRBV9	.	TRBJ2-3	TRBD2	CASSVAGGGTQYF	TGTGCCAGCAGCGTAGCCGGGGGGGGTACGCAGTATTTT
TRBV11-2	.	TRBJ1-1	.	CASSLLPEGTEAFF	TGTGCCAGCAGCTTATTACCCGAGGGAACTGAAGCTTTCTTT
TRBV30	.	TRBJ1-6	TRBD1	CACPGGSSFNSPLHF	TGTGCCTGTCCAGGGGGGAGTAGTTTTAATTCACCCCTCCACTTT
TRBV27	.	TRBJ1-2	TRBD1	CASSSRGTAGGYTF	TGTGCCAGCAGTTCCAGGGGGACAGCCGGAGGCTACACCTTC
TRBV4-1	.	TRBJ2-5	.	CASSQGTSETQYF	TGCGCCAGCAGCCAAGGGACAAGTGAGACCCAGTACTTC
TRBV5-1	.	TRBJ2-2	TRBD2	CASSLGRRGAGELFF	TGCGCCAGCAGCTTAGGCAGACGGGGGGCCGGGGAGCTGTTTTTT
TRBV10-3	once	TRBJ1-4	.	CAIRGGTNEKLFF	TGTGCCATCCGCGGTGGGACTAATGAAAAACTGTTTTTT
TRBV29-1	.	TRBJ2-2	.	CSVGQVGELFF	TGCAGCGTTGGACAGGTCGGGGAGCTGTTTTTT